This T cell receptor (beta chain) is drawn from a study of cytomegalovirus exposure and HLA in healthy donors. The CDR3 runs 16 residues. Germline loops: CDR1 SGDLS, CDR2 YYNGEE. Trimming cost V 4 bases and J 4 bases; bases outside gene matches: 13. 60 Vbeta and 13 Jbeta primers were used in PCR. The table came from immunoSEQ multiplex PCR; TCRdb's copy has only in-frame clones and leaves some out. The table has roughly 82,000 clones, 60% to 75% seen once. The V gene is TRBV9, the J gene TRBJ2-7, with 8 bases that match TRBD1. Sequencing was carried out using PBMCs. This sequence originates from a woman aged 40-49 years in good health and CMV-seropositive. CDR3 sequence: CASSPGLTGVVYEQYF. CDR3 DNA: TGTGCCAGCAGCCCCGGACTGACAGGGGTGGTTTACGAGCAGTACTTC.